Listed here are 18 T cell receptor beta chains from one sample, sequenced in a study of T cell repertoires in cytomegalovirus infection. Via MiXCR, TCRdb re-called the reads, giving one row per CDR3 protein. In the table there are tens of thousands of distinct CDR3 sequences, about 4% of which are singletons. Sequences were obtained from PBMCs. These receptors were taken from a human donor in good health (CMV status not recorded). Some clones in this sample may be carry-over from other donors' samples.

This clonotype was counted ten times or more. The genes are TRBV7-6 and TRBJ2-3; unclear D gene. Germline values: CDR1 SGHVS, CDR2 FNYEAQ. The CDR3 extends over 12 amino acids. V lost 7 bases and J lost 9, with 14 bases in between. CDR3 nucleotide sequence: TGTGCCAGCACCCAGATTTTCGAGACGCAGTATTTT. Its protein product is CASTQIFETQYF.

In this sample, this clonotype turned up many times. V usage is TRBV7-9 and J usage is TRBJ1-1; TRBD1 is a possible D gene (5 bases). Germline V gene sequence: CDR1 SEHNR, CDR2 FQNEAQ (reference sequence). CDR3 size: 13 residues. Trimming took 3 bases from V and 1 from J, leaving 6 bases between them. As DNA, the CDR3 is TGTGCCAGCAGCTTCGGGGGGAACACTGAAGCTTTCTTT. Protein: CASSFGGNTEAFF.

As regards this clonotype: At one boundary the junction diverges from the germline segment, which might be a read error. The CDR3 loop reads CASSSRLVGDTDTKYF. CDR3 sequence (DNA): TGTGCCAGCAGCTCTCGACTAGTTGGAGACACAGATACGAAGTATTTT. The J gene is TRBJ2-3, the V gene TRBV7-2; possible D gene TRBD2, 6 bases. CDR3 length: 16 residues. Looked up from germline, CDR1 is SGHTA and CDR2 is FQGNSA.

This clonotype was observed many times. CDR3 nucleotides: TGTGCCAGCAGCGTCGAGGGGGGGGTAGAGCAGTACTTC. It codes for CASSVEGGVEQYF. The rearrangement links TRBV5-6 to TRBJ2-7; maybe TRBD2 (7 bases). The CDR3 has 13 amino acids. Germline CDR1 SGHDT, CDR2 YYEEEE. V lost 4 bases, J lost 7 bases, and 15 bases lay in between.

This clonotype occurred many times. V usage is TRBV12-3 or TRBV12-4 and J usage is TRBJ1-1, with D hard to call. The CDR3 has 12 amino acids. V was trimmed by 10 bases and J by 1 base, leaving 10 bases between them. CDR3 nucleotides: TGTGCCACCGGGGAGCCGAACACTGAAGCTTTCTTT. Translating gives CATGEPNTEAFF.

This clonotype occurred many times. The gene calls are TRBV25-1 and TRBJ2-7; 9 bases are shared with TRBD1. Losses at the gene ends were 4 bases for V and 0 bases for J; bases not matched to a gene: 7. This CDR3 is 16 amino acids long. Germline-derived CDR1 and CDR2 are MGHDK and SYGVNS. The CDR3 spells CASSADRGILSYEQYF. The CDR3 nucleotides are TGTGCCAGCAGTGCCGACAGGGGGATCCTCTCCTACGAGCAGTACTTC.

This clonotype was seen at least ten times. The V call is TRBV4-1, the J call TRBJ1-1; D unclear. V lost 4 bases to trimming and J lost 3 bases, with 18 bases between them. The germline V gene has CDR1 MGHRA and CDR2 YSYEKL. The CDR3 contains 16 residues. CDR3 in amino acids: CASSPSISRGDTEAFF. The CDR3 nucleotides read TGCGCCAGCAGCCCCTCGATCTCTCGCGGTGACACTGAAGCTTTCTTT.

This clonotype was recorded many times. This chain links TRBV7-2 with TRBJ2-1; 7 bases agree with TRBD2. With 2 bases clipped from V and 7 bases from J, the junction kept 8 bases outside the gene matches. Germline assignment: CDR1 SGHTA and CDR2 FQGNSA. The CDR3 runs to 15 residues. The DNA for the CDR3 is TGTGCCAGCAGCTTAATGTGGGGGGGGGGGAATGAGCAGTTCTTC. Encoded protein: CASSLMWGGGNEQFF.

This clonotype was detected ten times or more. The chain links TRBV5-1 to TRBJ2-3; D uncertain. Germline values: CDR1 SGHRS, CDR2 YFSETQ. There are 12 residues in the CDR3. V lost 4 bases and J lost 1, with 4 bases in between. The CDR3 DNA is TGCGCCAGCAGCCCTGGCACAGATACGCAGTATTTT. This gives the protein CASSPGTDTQYF.

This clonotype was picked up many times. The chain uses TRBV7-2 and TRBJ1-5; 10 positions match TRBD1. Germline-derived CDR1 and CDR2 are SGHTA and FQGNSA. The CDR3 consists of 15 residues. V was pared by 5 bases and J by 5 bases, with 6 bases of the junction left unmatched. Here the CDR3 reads CASSLTGGFDQPQHF. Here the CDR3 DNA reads TGTGCCAGCAGCCTGACAGGGGGCTTTGATCAGCCCCAGCATTTT. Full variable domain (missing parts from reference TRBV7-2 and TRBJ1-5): GAGVSQSPSNKVTEKGKDVELRCDPISGHTALYWYRQSLGQGLEFLIYFQGNSAPDKSGLPSDRFSAERTGGSVSTLTIQRTQQEDSAVYLCASSLTGGFDQPQHFGDGTRLSIL.

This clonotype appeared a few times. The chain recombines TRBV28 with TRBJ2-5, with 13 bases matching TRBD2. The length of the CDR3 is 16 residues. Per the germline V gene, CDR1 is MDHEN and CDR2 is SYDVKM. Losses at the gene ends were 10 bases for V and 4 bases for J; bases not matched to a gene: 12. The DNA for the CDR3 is TGTGCCATTAAAGGAGGGACTAGCGGGGTAGGAGAGACCCAGTACTTC. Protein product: CAIKGGTSGVGETQYF.

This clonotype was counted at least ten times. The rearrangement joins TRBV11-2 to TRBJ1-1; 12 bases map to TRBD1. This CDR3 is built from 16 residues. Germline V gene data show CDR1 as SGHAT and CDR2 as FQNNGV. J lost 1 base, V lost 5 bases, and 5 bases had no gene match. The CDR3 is CASSAPGQGANTEAFF. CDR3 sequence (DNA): TGTGCCAGCAGCGCTCCGGGACAGGGGGCGAACACTGAAGCTTTCTTT.

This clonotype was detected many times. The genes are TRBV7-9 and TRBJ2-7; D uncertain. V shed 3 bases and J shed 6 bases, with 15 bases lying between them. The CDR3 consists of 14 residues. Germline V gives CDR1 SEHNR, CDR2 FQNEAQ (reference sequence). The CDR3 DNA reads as TGTGCCAGCAGCTTCCGGGCTCAACCCTCCGAGCAGTACTTC. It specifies CASSFRAQPSEQYF.

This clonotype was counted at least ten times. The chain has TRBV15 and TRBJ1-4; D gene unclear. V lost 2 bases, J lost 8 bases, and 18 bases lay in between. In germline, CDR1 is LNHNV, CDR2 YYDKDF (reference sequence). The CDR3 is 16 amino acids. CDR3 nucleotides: TGTGCCACCAGCAGATTCCCCTCCCGGGCAGGCGAAAAACTGTTTTTT. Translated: CATSRFPSRAGEKLFF.

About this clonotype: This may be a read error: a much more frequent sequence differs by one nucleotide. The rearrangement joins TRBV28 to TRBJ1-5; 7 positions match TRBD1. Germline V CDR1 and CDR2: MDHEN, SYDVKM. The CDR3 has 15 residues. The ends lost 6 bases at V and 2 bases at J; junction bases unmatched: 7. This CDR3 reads CASRTGDDRNQPQHF. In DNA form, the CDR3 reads TGTGCCAGCAGAACAGGGGATGATCGCAATCAGCCCCAGCATTTT.

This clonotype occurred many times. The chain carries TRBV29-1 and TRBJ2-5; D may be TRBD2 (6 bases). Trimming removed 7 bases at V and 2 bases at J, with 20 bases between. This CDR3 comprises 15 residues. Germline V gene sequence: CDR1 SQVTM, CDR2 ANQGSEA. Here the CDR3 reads CSGGLGLPQQETQYF. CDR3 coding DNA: TGCAGCGGGGGACTCGGCCTCCCTCAACAAGAGACCCAGTACTTC. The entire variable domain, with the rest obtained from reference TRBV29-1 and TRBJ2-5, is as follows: SAVISQKPSRDICQRGTSLTIQCQVDSQVTMMFWYRQQPGQSLTLIATANQGSEATYESGFVIDKFPISRPNLTFSTLTVSNMSPEDSSIYLCSGGLGLPQQETQYFGPGTRLLVL.

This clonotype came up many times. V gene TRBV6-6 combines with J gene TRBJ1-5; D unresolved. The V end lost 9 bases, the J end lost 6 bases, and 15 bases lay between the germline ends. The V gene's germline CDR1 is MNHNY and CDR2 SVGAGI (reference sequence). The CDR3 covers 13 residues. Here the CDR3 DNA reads TGTGCCAGTACGAACCGCGGTAGTCAGCCCCAGCATTTT. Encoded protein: CASTNRGSQPQHF.

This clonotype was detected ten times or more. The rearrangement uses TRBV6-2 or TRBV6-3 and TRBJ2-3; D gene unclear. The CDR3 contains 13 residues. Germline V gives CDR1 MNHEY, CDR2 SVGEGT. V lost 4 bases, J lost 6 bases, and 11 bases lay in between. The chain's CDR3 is CASSFTFGDTQYF. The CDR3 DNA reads TGTGCCAGCAGTTTTACCTTTGGTGATACGCAGTATTTT.